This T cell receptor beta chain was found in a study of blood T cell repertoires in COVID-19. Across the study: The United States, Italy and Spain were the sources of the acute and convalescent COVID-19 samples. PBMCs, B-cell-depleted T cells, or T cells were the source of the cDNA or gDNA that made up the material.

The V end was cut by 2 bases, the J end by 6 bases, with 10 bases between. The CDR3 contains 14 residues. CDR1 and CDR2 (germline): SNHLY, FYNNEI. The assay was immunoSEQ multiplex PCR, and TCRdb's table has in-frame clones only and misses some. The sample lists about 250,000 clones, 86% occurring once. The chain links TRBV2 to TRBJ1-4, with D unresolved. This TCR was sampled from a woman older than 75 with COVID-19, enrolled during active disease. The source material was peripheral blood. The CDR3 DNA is TGTGCCAGCAGTGAATTCCTACGGGATGAAAAACTGTTTTTT. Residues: CASSEFLRDEKLFF.